The 3 T cell receptor beta chains below were found in one sample sequenced in a study of cytomegalovirus exposure and HLA in healthy donors. The PCR used 60 Vbeta and 13 Jbeta primers. Sequencing used immunoSEQ multiplex PCR; TCRdb keeps in-frame clones, though not all of them. The sample shows about 98,000 clones, around four fifths of them seen only once. The sequenced sample consisted of PBMCs. These receptors were collected from a female donor in good health and CMV-seropositive.

The genes are TRBV18 and TRBJ1-1, with D tentatively TRBD1 (6 bases). The length of the CDR3 is 15 residues. With 4 bases removed from V and 3 bases from J, the gap between germline ends came to 15 bases. In germline, CDR1 is KGHSH, CDR2 LQKENI. The CDR3 DNA sequence: TGTGCCAGCTCACTCGGACAGATCGGGCACACTGAAGCTTTCTTT. This codes for CASSLGQIGHTEAFF. Full variable domain (remainder filled in from reference TRBV18 and TRBJ1-1): NAGVMQNPRHLVRRRGQEARLRCSPMKGHSHVYWYRQLPEEGLKFMVYLQKENIIDESGMPKERFSAEFPKEGPSILRIQQVVRGDSAAYFCASSLGQIGHTEAFFGQGTRLTVV.

J is TRBJ2-7 and V is TRBV11-1, with 7 bases fitting TRBD1. CDR1 and CDR2 from the germline V gene are SGHAT and FQDESV (reference sequence). V lost 5 bases and J lost 3; bases outside the gene matches: 10. The CDR3 is 15 residues long. The CDR3 here is CASSVRQGLHYEQYF. CDR3 DNA: TGTGCCAGCAGCGTACGACAGGGCCTCCACTACGAGCAGTACTTC.

The V call is TRBV2, the J call TRBJ2-5, with D perhaps TRBD2 (5 bases). With 3 bases removed from V and 5 bases from J, the gap between germline ends came to 19 bases. Germline V gives CDR1 SNHLY, CDR2 FYNNEI. The length of the CDR3 is 16 residues. The CDR3 DNA reads TGTGCCAGCAGTGATCACCGGACTCCTCATCGGGAGACCCAGTACTTC. This encodes CASSDHRTPHRETQYF.